This T cell receptor beta chain was sequenced in a study of post-analysis software for immune sequencing data. Study summary: Progressive-relapsing, secondary progressive and relapsing-remitting multiple sclerosis were among the disease courses included. Study-level results: In patients, four to six TRBV segments were more frequent than in controls, with TRBV5-6, TRBV5-1 and TRBV20-1 among them. A significant reduction in normalized Chao1 diversity was observed in multiple sclerosis patients versus controls. Same-batch samples co-clustered strongly by F measure.

A few counts support this clonotype. Antigen specificity is unknown. Germline CDR1 is DFQATT and CDR2 is SNEGSKA (reference sequence). CDR3 length: 13 amino acids. V lost 3 bases, J lost 4 bases, and 5 bases stayed unmatched. Unique-molecular-identifier-tagged TCR beta cDNA libraries were used. Input of about 0.95 to 10 million T cells yielded approximately 500,000 cDNA molecules. One entry per CDR3 protein, called by TCRdb with MiXCR from the PCR reads. This sample carries roughly 430,000 distinct CDR3 sequences, approximately 38% of them seen once, and the ten largest clones take 7.5% to 8.5%. The TCR sequence derives from a girl aged 2-10 years with multiple sclerosis. The chain uses TRBV20-1 and TRBJ2-7; TRBD1 matches at 8 bases. Sequencing used blood. CDR3 residues: CSARVRGRYEQYF. The CDR3 DNA follows: TGCAGTGCTAGGGTCAGGGGGCGGTACGAGCAGTACTTC.